The text below deals with one T cell receptor beta chain. Cells were sorted from thawed PBMC rested overnight and stained with GMM-loaded CD1B tetramer, viability dye and anti-CD3. The CD1B tetramers carried C32 glucose monomycolate purified from Rhodococcus equi. Each donor contributed some 100,000 sorted tetramer-negative cells. The germline V gene has CDR1 MRHNA and CDR2 SNTAGT. This CDR3 has 14 amino acids. Trimming shortened V by 4 bases and J by 2 bases, and 9 bases separated the two germline ends. This entry belongs to a study of T cells in tuberculosis. TCR-alpha and TCR-beta chains were sequenced unpaired. Data came from immunoSEQ multiplex PCR; TCRdb stores just in-frame clones and leaves some out. The sample yields 85,000 to 90,000 clones, approximately 91% seen once.

This receptor was obtained from an adult woman with latent tuberculosis. The sequenced sample consisted of CD1b-GMM tetramer-negative cells sorted from PBMCs. The chain is built from TRBV6-4 and TRBJ2-1; maybe TRBD2 (6 bases). The CDR3 loop is CASSGGLTYNEQFF. CDR3 nucleotide sequence: TGTGCCAGCAGTGGGGGACTGACCTACAATGAGCAGTTCTTC.